A selection of T cell receptor beta chains follows, all from one sample in a study of blood T cell repertoires in COVID-19. Only in-frame clones appear in the TCRdb table, and some are missing; sequencing was by immunoSEQ multiplex PCR. The sample gives 63,000 or so clones, 65% to 90% of which show up once; around 16% is in the top ten. Material for sequencing was peripheral blood. The receptors were gathered from an elderly man with active COVID-19. Both conserved end residues are part of each CDR3. D genes are given only for firm matches. Only part of the rows carry a size: once, few, many, or a class if the clone is expanded.

DNA	CDR3	length	V	D	J	size
TGTGCCAGCAATATTGGAGGGTTGAACACTGAAGCTTTCTTT	CASNIGGLNTEAFF	14	TRBV7-9	NA	TRBJ1-1	NA
TGTGCCAGCAGCCAAGATCTTACAGCCCTTGGTGAAAAACTGTTTTTT	CASSQDLTALGEKLFF	16	TRBV4-2	NA	TRBJ1-4	NA
TGTGCCAGCAGTGAAGCGCTGACAGGGCTCGTAACAGATACGCAGTATTTT	CASSEALTGLVTDTQYF	17	TRBV6-1	TRBD1	TRBJ2-3	NA
TGCGCCAGCAGCCTCCAATTACAGGGATCTGGAAACACCATATATTTT	CASSLQLQGSGNTIYF	16	TRBV5-1	NA	TRBJ1-3	NA
TGTGCCAGCAGCCCTCCCGACAGGGGGTATGGCTACACCTTC	CASSPPDRGYGYTF	14	TRBV7-2	TRBD1	TRBJ1-2	NA
TGTGCCAGCAGCCGAGGACTAGCGGGAGGACCCACAGATACGCAGTATTTT	CASSRGLAGGPTDTQYF	17	TRBV5-4	TRBD2	TRBJ2-3	NA
TGTGCCAGCAGCCCGCCTGGAGGACAGGGGGTTTCACCCCTCCACTTT	CASSPPGGQGVSPLHF	16	TRBV3-1/TRBV3-2	TRBD1	TRBJ1-6	NA
TGTGCCAGCAGTGAAGCGGGGCGGGGTTTCTCCGAGCAGTACTTC	CASSEAGRGFSEQYF	15	TRBV6-1	NA	TRBJ2-7	few
TGTGCCAGCAGCCGAACTAGCGGGAGAACGAACACCGGGGAGCTGTTTTTT	CASSRTSGRTNTGELFF	17	TRBV7-9	TRBD2	TRBJ2-2	NA
TGTGCCAGCAGCTTAGCGGGACAGGAAAAACTGTTTTTT	CASSLAGQEKLFF	13	TRBV7-9	TRBD1	TRBJ1-4	NA
TGTGCCAGCAGCCAAGATCATCGCGGTGAGCAGTTCTTC	CASSQDHRGEQFF	13	TRBV3-1/TRBV3-2	NA	TRBJ2-1	few
TGCGCCAGCAGCTTGCCGGGTCAAGGCCTGTTCGCCGGGGAGCTGTTTTTT	CASSLPGQGLFAGELFF	17	TRBV5-1	NA	TRBJ2-2	NA
TGTGCCAGCAGGGTACAGGGCGGCACTGAAGCTTTCTTT	CASRVQGGTEAFF	13	TRBV6-6	NA	TRBJ1-1	NA
TGTGCCAGCAGCTTACCGGGACAGCAGCTTAACTATGGCTACACCTTC	CASSLPGQQLNYGYTF	16	TRBV5-8	TRBD1	TRBJ1-2	NA
TGTGCCAGTAGAACCACAGATGGGGCCAACGTCCTGACTTTC	CASRTTDGANVLTF	14	TRBV19	NA	TRBJ2-6	many
TGTGCCAGCAGCTACAGGACTAGCGGGGTCAATGAGCAGTTCTTC	CASSYRTSGVNEQFF	15	TRBV5-6	TRBD2	TRBJ2-1	NA
TGTGCCAGCAGCTTGGCGGTCCGTAATCAGCCCCAGCATTTT	CASSLAVRNQPQHF	14	TRBV5-5	NA	TRBJ1-5	few
TGTGCCAGCAGTTACGCAGGGGGCAGCAATCAGCCCCAGCATTTT	CASSYAGGSNQPQHF	15	TRBV6-2/TRBV6-3	TRBD1	TRBJ1-5	once
TGTGCCAGCAGTCACGGACTAGCGGGGGGCCTCTACGGCAATGAGCAGTTCTTC	CASSHGLAGGLYGNEQFF	18	TRBV6-6	TRBD2	TRBJ2-1	NA
TGTGCCAGCAGCTTACAAGGGGCGAACACTGAAGCTTTCTTT	CASSLQGANTEAFF	14	TRBV7-9	NA	TRBJ1-1	few
TGTGCCAGCAGCGAAGGAGGGGGCACTAATGAAAAACTGTTTTTT	CASSEGGGTNEKLFF	15	TRBV7-2	TRBD1	TRBJ1-4	NA
TGTGCCATCAGGGGCCTCGACAGGAGCTCCTACAATGAGCAGTTCTTC	CAIRGLDRSSYNEQFF	16	TRBV10-3	NA	TRBJ2-1	NA
TGTGCCAGCAGCTTGACAGGGGGAGTGAATGAGCAGTTCTTC	CASSLTGGVNEQFF	14	TRBV7-9	TRBD1	TRBJ2-1	once
TGTGCCAGCAGTTACGACAGGTTGGGCTACACCTTC	CASSYDRLGYTF	12	TRBV6-5	NA	TRBJ1-2	NA
TGTGCCAGCAGCGTGCGGGGGGCCAGCAGGAATGAGCAGTTCTTC	CASSVRGASRNEQFF	15	TRBV9	TRBD2	TRBJ2-1	NA
TGTGCCAGCACTCGGGCCCAGGGATGGGTCTATGGCTACACCTTC	CASTRAQGWVYGYTF	15	TRBV28	NA	TRBJ1-2	NA
TGCGCCAGCAGCTTAATCTCCGGGACTAGCGGTAGTATGGATACGCAGTATTTT	CASSLISGTSGSMDTQYF	18	TRBV5-1	TRBD2	TRBJ2-3	NA
TGTGCCAGCAGCTTGTCGGGGGAGGCTACGCAGTATTTT	CASSLSGEATQYF	13	TRBV5-5	NA	TRBJ2-3	once
TGCGCCAGCAGCCAAGTAGTTGTCGGTGTGTTTACTGAAGCTTTCTTT	CASSQVVVGVFTEAFF	16	TRBV4-3	NA	TRBJ1-1	NA
TGTGCCAGCAGCTTAGATCTGAGCGGGGGGGCTTACGAGCAGTACTTC	CASSLDLSGGAYEQYF	16	TRBV11-2	TRBD2	TRBJ2-7	once
TGCGCCAGCAGCCAAGATTTTGGCCTTAGCAATCAGCCCCAGCATTTT	CASSQDFGLSNQPQHF	16	TRBV4-3	NA	TRBJ1-5	NA
TGCGCCAGCAGCTTGGGGGCTAGCGGCAGCACAGATACGCAGTATTTT	CASSLGASGSTDTQYF	16	TRBV5-1	TRBD2	TRBJ2-3	NA
TGTGCCAGCAGCGGTACAGGGTGGGGGACCGGGGAGCTGTTTTTT	CASSGTGWGTGELFF	15	TRBV5-4	NA	TRBJ2-2	NA
TGTGCCAGCAGCCCTGCGGGACTAGCGGGTTTCTACGAGCAGTACTTC	CASSPAGLAGFYEQYF	16	TRBV7-2	TRBD2	TRBJ2-7	few
TGTGCCAGCTCACCACCGCTAGCGGGAGGGCCGGGAGAGCAGTTCTTC	CASSPPLAGGPGEQFF	16	TRBV18	TRBD2	TRBJ2-1	NA
TGTGCCAGCAGTAACCCAAGGGGCAGTTACTACGAGCAGTACTTC	CASSNPRGSYYEQYF	15	TRBV6-6	NA	TRBJ2-7	NA
TGTGCCAGCCTCTTGGGCGCCTATAATTCACCCCTCCACTTT	CASLLGAYNSPLHF	14	TRBV6-5	NA	TRBJ1-6	NA
TGTGCCAGCAGTTCCGGACAGATTTTCTATGGCTACACCTTC	CASSSGQIFYGYTF	14	TRBV6-2/TRBV6-3	NA	TRBJ1-2	NA
TGTGCCAGCAGTTTCGGGGGACTAGCGGGAGGCGAGCAGTACTTC	CASSFGGLAGGEQYF	15	TRBV27	TRBD2	TRBJ2-7	NA
TGTGCCAGCAGCCACCGACTAGCGGGAGCGGGGGAGACCCAGTACTTC	CASSHRLAGAGETQYF	16	TRBV5-8	TRBD2	TRBJ2-5	NA
TGTGCCAACTCCGGGACTAGCGGATACGAGCAGTACTTC	CANSGTSGYEQYF	13	TRBV10-3	TRBD2	TRBJ2-7	NA
TGTGCCAGCAGCCAAGATGGCTGGAGGGGCGGAGAGACCCAGTACTTC	CASSQDGWRGGETQYF	16	TRBV4-2	NA	TRBJ2-5	NA
TGTGCCATCAGTGGTGCGGGAGGAATCAATGAGCAGTTCTTC	CAISGAGGINEQFF	14	TRBV10-3	TRBD2	TRBJ2-1	NA
TGTGCCACCTCAGCGGGGGCCGTTAGGACCCAGTACTTC	CATSAGAVRTQYF	13	TRBV28	TRBD2	TRBJ2-5	NA
TGTGCCAGCAGTTACGCGGATCGAGCCCCTGAAGCTTTCTTT	CASSYADRAPEAFF	14	TRBV6-2/TRBV6-3	NA	TRBJ1-1	NA
TGTGCCAGCAGTTGGGGGGGACTAGCGGGGGACAATGAGCAGTTCTTC	CASSWGGLAGDNEQFF	16	TRBV6-2/TRBV6-3	TRBD2	TRBJ2-1	NA
TGTGCCAGCAGTTACGTTTCGGGAACAGGGAGACTTTACGAGCAGTACTTC	CASSYVSGTGRLYEQYF	17	TRBV6-2/TRBV6-3	NA	TRBJ2-7	NA
TGTGCCAGCAGCGTATTCGCAGGCGCGAACACCGGGGAGCTGTTTTTT	CASSVFAGANTGELFF	16	TRBV9	NA	TRBJ2-2	NA